This entry lists 2 T cell receptor beta chains sequenced from one sample in a study of T cells in Graves' hyperthyroidism and ophthalmopathy. Amplified TCR beta CDR3 regions came from RNA transcripts. The HTBI primer set served for first-round RT-PCR of the TCR CDR3. TCRdb ran MiXCR on the multiplex PCR reads and lists one entry per CDR3 protein. The sample shows 490,000 or so distinct CDR3 sequences, about 45% of them seen only once. Material: peripheral blood or thyroid tissue (not recorded which). These receptor sequences come from an adult woman with Graves' disease, either hyperthyroidism or ophthalmopathy (not recorded which).

The count of this clonotype is one. The V call is TRBV20-1, the J call TRBJ1-2, with TRBD1 matching over 9 bases. V was pared by 2 bases and J by 6 bases, with 16 bases of the junction left unmatched. The CDR3 covers 17 residues. Germline V gene sequence: CDR1 DFQATT, CDR2 SNEGSKA (reference sequence). DNA of the CDR3: TGCAGTGCTAGAAGGGACAGGGCCACTTCCGGGGACGATGGCTACACCTTC. It encodes CSARRDRATSGDDGYTF.

This clonotype was recorded at least ten times. This chain uses TRBV10-2 with TRBJ1-4; 9 bases fit TRBD1. After removal of 6 bases from V and 7 bases from J, the junction contained 6 bases not matched to a gene. The CDR3 sequence is 14 residues long. CDR1 is WSHSY, CDR2 SAAADI, per germline. CDR3 nucleotide sequence: TGCGCCAGCAGCGGGACAGGGCCCTCTGAAAAACTGTTTTTT. It yields the protein CASSGTGPSEKLFF.